One sample yielded the 12 T cell receptor beta chains listed below, sequenced in a study of cytomegalovirus exposure and HLA in healthy donors. With 60 Vbeta and 13 Jbeta primers, the PCR was carried out. Here immunoSEQ multiplex PCR was the method, and the copy in TCRdb shows in-frame clones only, minus some. The data contain some 150,000 clones, 82% of them singletons. The sample consisted of PBMCs. These receptors were obtained from a man aged 30 to 39 in good health and CMV-seropositive.

The chain couples TRBV19 to TRBJ1-1; D gene ambiguous. Looked up from germline, CDR1 is LNHDA and CDR2 is SQIVND (reference sequence). The CDR3 length is 13 residues. V lost 3 bases and J lost 6, with 11 bases in between. The CDR3 loop reads CASSIRIRAEAFF. The CDR3 DNA follows: TGTGCCAGTAGTATCCGAATTCGCGCTGAAGCTTTCTTT.

This clone was found once. This chain links TRBV28 with TRBJ1-2, with 7 bases fitting TRBD1. The CDR3 runs to 16 residues. From germline, CDR1 is MDHEN and CDR2 SYDVKM. V lost 6 bases to trimming and J lost 8 bases; unmatched junction nucleotides: 18. The CDR3 nucleotides read TGTGCCAGCAGCCCTTCGGGCATCGGACAGGTCTGGGGCTACACCTTC. It encodes CASSPSGIGQVWGYTF.

This clone has a handful of counts. This chain uses TRBV9 with TRBJ2-7; perhaps TRBD1 as D (8 bases). Trimming removed 4 bases from V and 1 base from J, with 21 bases in between. Germline CDR1 and CDR2: SGDLS and YYNGEE. The CDR3 has 17 amino acids. CDR3 sequence: CASSPWGGTGNSYEQYF. The CDR3 DNA reads as TGTGCCAGCAGCCCCTGGGGGGGGACAGGAAATTCCTACGAGCAGTACTTC. Full variable domain (remainder filled in from reference TRBV9 and TRBJ2-7): DSGVTQTPKHLITATGQRVTLRCSPRSGDLSVYWYQQSLDQGLQFLIQYYNGEERAKGNILERFSAQQFPDLHSELNLSSLELGDSALYFCASSPWGGTGNSYEQYFGPGTRLTVT.

This chain links TRBV5-8 with TRBJ1-2; D call uncertain. Germline-derived CDR1 and CDR2 are SGHTS and YDEGEE. The length of the CDR3 is 15 residues. Between the trimmed V and J ends, which lost 3 bases and 4 bases, there was a span of 16 bases. CDR3 sequence: CASSSYVRNSYGYTF. The CDR3 coding sequence is TGTGCCAGCAGCTCCTATGTGCGGAACTCCTATGGCTACACCTTC.

V is TRBV2 and J is TRBJ2-1, with TRBD2 identical over 12 bases. The trim removed 4 bases at V and 7 bases at J, leaving 5 bases unmatched. Germline assignment: CDR1 SNHLY and CDR2 FYNNEI. The CDR3 consists of 15 residues. The CDR3 coding sequence is TGTGCCAGCAGTGGACTAGCGGGAGTTAAAAATGAGCAGTTCTTC. Translating it yields CASSGLAGVKNEQFF. Combining the CDR3 with reference TRBV2 and TRBJ2-1 gives the whole variable domain EPEVTQTPSHQVTQMGQEVILRCVPISNHLYFYWYRQILGQKVEFLVSFYNNEISEKSEIFDDQFSVERPDGSNFTLKIRSTKLEDSAMYFCASSGLAGVKNEQFFGPGTRLTVL.

The chain employs TRBV2 and TRBJ1-1; D may be TRBD1 (5 bases). The V and J ends lost 1 base and 3 bases respectively, with 6 bases between them. CDR3 length: 13 amino acids. Germline CDR1 and CDR2: SNHLY and FYNNEI. Here the CDR3 reads CASSEVRDTEAFF. The CDR3 nucleotides are TGTGCCAGCAGTGAAGTCAGGGACACTGAAGCTTTCTTT.

This sequence joins TRBV9 and TRBJ2-7; tentative D call: TRBD1 (6 bases). Trimming took off 0 bases at V and 3 bases at J, with 10 bases between the two ends. The CDR3 totals 14 residues. Germline V gene lookup returns CDR1 SGDLS and CDR2 YYNGEE. The CDR3 reads CASSVDGDNYEQYF. CDR3 DNA sequence: TGTGCCAGCAGCGTAGATGGGGACAACTACGAGCAGTACTTC.

This chain links TRBV5-1 with TRBJ1-1; unclear D gene. The ends were cut back, 0 bases at V and 10 bases at J, with 13 bases in the middle. Germline CDR1 is SGHRS and CDR2 is YFSETQ. The CDR3 is 13 amino acids. CDR3 residues: CASSLAMEGSAFF. DNA of the CDR3: TGCGCCAGCAGCTTGGCCATGGAGGGCTCAGCTTTCTTT.

This chain uses TRBV18 with TRBJ2-1, with 10 nucleotides matching TRBD2. CDR1 and CDR2 (germline): KGHSH, LQKENI. The J segment lost 7 bases and the V segment lost 3 bases, leaving 6 bases of the junction unmatched. The CDR3 length is 15 residues. The CDR3 DNA reads as TGTGCCAGCTCACCTCCGGGACTAGCGATGAATGAGCAGTTCTTC. Translated, it gives CASSPPGLAMNEQFF.

The chain uses TRBV15 and TRBJ2-3; no clear D gene. CDR1 and CDR2 from the germline V gene are LNHNV and YYDKDF (reference sequence). The CDR3 extends over 15 amino acids. The V end was cut by 0 bases, the J end by 2 bases, with 9 bases between. The CDR3 nucleotides read TGTGCCACCAGCAGAGACCTCCCTTTCACAGATACGCAGTATTTT. It encodes CATSRDLPFTDTQYF.

The chain is built from TRBV28 and TRBJ1-3, with a tentative D call TRBD1 (6 bases). CDR3 length: 13 residues. CDR1 is MDHEN and CDR2 is SYDVKM in the germline V gene. V lost 6 bases, J lost 2 bases, and 8 bases lay in between. The CDR3 loop is CASRGGAGNTIYF. In nucleotides, the CDR3 is TGTGCCAGCAGAGGGGGGGCTGGAAACACCATATATTTT.

The count of this clone is one. The chain combines TRBV29-1 with TRBJ2-6; 11 bases fit TRBD1. CDR1 is SQVTM and CDR2 is ANQGSEA in the germline V gene. V was clipped by 6 bases and J by 4 bases; unmatched bases: 5. The CDR3 consists of 15 residues. As DNA, the CDR3 is TGCAGCGTAGGACAGGGGGCGACCGGGGCCAACGTCCTGACTTTC. Protein product: CSVGQGATGANVLTF.